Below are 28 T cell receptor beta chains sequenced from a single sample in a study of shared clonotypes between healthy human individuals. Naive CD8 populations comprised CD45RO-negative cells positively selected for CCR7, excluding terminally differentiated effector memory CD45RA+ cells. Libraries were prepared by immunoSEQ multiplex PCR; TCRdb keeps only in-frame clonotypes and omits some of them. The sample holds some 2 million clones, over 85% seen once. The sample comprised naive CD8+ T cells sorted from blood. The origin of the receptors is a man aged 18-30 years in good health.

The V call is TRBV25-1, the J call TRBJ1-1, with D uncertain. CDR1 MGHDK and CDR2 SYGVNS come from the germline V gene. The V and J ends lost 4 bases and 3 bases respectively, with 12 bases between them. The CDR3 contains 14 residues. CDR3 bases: TGTGCCAGCAGTGTAGGAGAGATTGACACTGAAGCTTTCTTT. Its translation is CASSVGEIDTEAFF.

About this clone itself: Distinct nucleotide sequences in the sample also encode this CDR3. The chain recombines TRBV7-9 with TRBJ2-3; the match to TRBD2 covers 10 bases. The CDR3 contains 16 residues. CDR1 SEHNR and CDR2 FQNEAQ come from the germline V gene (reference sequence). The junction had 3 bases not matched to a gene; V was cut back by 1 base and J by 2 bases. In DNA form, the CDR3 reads TGTGCCAGCAGCTTAGGGACTAGCGGATACACAGATACGCAGTATTTT. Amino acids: CASSLGTSGYTDTQYF. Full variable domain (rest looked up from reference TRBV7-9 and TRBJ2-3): DTGVSQNPRHKITKRGQNVTFRCDPISEHNRLYWYRQTLGQGPEFLTYFQNEAQLEKSRLLSDRFSAERPKGSFSTLEIQRTEQGDSAMYLCASSLGTSGYTDTQYFGPGTRLTVL.

CDR3 sequence (DNA): TGTGCGGATACAGGGATTGGTGTAGATACGCAGTATTTT. This translates into CADTGIGVDTQYF. This chain connects TRBV11-2 to TRBJ2-3; the D gene is possibly TRBD1 (6 bases). The CDR3 runs 13 residues. Germline V gene data show CDR1 as SGHAT and CDR2 as FQNNGV.

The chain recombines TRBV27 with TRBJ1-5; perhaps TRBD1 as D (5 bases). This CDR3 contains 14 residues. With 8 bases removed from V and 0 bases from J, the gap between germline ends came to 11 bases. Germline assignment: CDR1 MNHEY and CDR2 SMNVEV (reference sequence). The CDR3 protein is CASARGVSNQPQHF. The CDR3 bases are TGTGCCAGCGCGAGAGGGGTTAGCAATCAGCCCCAGCATTTT.

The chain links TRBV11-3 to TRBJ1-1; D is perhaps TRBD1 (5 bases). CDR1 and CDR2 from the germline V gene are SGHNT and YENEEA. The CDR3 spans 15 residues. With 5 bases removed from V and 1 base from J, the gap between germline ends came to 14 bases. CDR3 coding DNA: TGTGCCAGCAGCCCAGGGCACAGCCCGAACACTGAAGCTTTCTTT. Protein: CASSPGHSPNTEAFF.

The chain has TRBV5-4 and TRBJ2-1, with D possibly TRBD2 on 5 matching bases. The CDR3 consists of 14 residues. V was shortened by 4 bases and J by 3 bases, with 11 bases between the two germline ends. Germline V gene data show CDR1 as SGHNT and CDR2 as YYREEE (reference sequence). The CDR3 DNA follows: TGTGCCAGCAGCCTTTCCGGGGTCTACAATGAGCAGTTCTTC. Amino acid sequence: CASSLSGVYNEQFF.

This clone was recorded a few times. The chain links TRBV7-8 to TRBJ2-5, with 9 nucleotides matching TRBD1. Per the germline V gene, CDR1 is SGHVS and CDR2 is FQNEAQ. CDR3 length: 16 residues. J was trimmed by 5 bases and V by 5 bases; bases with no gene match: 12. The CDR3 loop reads CASSPFGTGSAETQYF. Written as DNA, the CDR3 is TGTGCCAGCAGCCCATTTGGGACAGGGTCGGCCGAGACCCAGTACTTC. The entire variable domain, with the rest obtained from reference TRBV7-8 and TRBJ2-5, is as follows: GAGVSQSPRYKVAKRGQDVALRCDPISGHVSLFWYQQALGQGPEFLTYFQNEAQLDKSGLPSDRFFAERPEGSVSTLKIQRTQQEDSAVYLCASSPFGTGSAETQYFGPGTRLLVL.

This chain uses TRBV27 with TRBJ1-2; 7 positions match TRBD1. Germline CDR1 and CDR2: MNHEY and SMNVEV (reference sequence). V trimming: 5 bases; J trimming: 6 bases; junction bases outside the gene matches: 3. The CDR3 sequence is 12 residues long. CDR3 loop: CASSPTGHGYTF. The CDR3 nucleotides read TGTGCCAGCAGTCCGACAGGGCATGGCTACACCTTC.

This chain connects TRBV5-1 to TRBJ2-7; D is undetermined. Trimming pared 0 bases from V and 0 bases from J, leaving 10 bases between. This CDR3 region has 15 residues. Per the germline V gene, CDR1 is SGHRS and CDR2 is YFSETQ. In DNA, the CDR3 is TGCGCCAGCAGCTTGGTTTTGGGGTTCTCCTACGAGCAGTACTTC. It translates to CASSLVLGFSYEQYF.

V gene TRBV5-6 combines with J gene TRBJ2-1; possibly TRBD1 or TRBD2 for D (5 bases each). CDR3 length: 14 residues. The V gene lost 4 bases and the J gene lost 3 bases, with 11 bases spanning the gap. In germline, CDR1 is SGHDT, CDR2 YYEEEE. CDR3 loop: CASSGDGLYNEQFF. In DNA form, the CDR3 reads TGTGCCAGCAGCGGGGACGGCCTCTACAATGAGCAGTTCTTC.

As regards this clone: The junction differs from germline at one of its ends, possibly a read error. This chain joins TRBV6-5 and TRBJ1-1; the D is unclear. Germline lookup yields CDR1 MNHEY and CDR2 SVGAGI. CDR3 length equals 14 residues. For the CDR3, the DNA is TGTGCCAGCAGGGCAGGCTACCCGGGCACTGAGGCTTTCTTT. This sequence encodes CASRAGYPGTEAFF.

The CDR3 reads CASSSIRERNSPLHF. CDR3 bases: TGTGCCAGCAGTTCCATCCGGGAAAGGAATTCACCCCTCCACTTT. The gene calls are TRBV13 and TRBJ1-6; D remains unclear. The CDR3 is 15 amino acids. Per the germline V gene, CDR1 is PRHDT and CDR2 is FYEKMQ (reference sequence). The V and J ends lost 6 bases and 7 bases respectively, with 16 bases between them.

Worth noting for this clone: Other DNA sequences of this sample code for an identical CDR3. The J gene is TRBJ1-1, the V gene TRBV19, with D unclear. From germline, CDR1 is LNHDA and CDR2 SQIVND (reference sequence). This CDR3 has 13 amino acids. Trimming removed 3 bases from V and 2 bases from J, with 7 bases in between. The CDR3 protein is CASSIAANTEAFF. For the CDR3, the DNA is TGTGCCAGTAGTATTGCAGCTAACACTGAAGCTTTCTTT.

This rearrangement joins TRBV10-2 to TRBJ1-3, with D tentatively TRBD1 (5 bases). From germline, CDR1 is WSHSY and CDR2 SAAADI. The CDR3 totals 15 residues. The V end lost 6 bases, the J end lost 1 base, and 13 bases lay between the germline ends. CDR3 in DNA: TGCGCCAGCAGCTGGACACCATCTTCTGGAAACACCATATATTTT. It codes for CASSWTPSSGNTIYF.

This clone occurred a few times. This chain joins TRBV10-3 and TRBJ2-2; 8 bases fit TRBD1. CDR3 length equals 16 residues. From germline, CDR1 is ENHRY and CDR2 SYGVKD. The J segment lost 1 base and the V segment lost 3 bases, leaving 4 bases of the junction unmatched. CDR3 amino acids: CAISDPGTGNTGELFF. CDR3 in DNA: TGTGCCATCAGTGACCCCGGGACAGGGAACACCGGGGAGCTGTTTTTT.

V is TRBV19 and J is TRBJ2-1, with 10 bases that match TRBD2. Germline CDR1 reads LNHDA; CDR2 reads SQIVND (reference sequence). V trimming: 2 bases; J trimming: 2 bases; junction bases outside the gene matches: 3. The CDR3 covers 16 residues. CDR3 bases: TGTGCCAGTAGTATACGGAGCGGGGGGGCCTACAATGAGCAGTTCTTC. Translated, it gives CASSIRSGGAYNEQFF.

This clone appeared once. CDR3 DNA sequence: TGTGCCAGCAGTTCCGGGACTAGCGGGAGGTTCTACGAGCAGTACTTC. Protein sequence: CASSSGTSGRFYEQYF. This chain connects TRBV5-6 to TRBJ2-7, with 15 bases identical to TRBD2. The CDR3 is made up of 16 amino acids. Germline V gene lookup returns CDR1 SGHDT and CDR2 YYEEEE. V shed 5 bases, J shed 3 bases, and the junction held 6 bases outside the gene matches.

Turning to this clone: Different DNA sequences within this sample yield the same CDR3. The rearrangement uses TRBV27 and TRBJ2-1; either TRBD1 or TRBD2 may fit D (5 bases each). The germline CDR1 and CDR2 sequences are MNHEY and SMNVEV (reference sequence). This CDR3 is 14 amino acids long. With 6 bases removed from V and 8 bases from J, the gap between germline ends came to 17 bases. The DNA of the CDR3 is TGTGCCAGCAGCCTTCGGGGCCCTGGGGATGAGCAGTTCTTC. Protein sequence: CASSLRGPGDEQFF.

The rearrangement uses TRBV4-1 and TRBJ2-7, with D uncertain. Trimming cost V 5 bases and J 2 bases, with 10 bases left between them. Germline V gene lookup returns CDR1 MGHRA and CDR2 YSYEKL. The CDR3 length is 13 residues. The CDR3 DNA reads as TGCGCCAGCAGCGCGCGACTGGCCTACGAGCAGTACTTC. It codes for CASSARLAYEQYF.

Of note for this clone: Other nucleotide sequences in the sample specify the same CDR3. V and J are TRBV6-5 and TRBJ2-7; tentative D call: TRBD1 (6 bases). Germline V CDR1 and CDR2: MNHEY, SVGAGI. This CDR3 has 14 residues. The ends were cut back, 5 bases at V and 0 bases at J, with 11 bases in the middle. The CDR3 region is CASSPPDSSYEQYF. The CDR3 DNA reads TGTGCCAGCAGTCCCCCGGACAGCTCCTACGAGCAGTACTTC.

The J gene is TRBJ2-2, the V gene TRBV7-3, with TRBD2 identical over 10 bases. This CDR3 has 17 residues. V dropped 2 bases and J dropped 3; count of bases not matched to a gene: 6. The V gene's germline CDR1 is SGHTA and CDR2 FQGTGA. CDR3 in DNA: TGTGCCAGCAGCTTACTAGCGGGGGTAATGGACACCGGGGAGCTGTTTTTT. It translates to CASSLLAGVMDTGELFF.

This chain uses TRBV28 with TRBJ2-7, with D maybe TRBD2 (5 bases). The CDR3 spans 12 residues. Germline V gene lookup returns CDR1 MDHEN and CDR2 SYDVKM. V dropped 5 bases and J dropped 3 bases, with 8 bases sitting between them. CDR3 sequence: CASSRGIYEQYF. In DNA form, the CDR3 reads TGTGCCAGCAGTAGAGGGATCTACGAGCAGTACTTC.

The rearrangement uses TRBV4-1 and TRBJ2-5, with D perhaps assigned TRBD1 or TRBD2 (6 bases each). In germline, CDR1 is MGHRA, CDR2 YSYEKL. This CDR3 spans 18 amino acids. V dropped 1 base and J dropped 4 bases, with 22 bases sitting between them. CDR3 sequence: CASSQVNVDRGRRETQYF. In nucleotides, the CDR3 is TGCGCCAGCAGCCAAGTAAACGTCGATAGGGGGAGGAGAGAGACCCAGTACTTC.

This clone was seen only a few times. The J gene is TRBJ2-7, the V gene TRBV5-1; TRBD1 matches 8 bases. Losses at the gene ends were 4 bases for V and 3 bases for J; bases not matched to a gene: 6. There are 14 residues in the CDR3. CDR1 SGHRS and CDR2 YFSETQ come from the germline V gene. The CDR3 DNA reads TGCGCCAGCAGCGGGACAGGAGTAGGCTACGAGCAGTACTTC. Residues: CASSGTGVGYEQYF.

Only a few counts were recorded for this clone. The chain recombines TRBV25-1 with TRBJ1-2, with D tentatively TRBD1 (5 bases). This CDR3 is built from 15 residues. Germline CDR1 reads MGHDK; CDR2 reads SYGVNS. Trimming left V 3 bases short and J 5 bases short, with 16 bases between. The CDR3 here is CASSDWDPYPYGYTF. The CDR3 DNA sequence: TGTGCCAGCAGTGATTGGGACCCATATCCATATGGCTACACCTTC.

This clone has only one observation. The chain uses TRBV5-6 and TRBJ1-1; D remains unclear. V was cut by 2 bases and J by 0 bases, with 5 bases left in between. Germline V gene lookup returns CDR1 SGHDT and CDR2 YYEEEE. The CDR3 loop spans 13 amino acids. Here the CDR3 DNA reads TGTGCCAGCAGCTTTCAGATGAACACTGAAGCTTTCTTT. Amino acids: CASSFQMNTEAFF.

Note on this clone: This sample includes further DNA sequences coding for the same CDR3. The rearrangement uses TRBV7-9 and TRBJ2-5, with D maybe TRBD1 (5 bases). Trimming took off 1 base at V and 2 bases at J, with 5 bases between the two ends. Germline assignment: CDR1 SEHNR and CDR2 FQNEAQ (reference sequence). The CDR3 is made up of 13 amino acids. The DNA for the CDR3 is TGTGCCAGCAGCTTAGGACAGCAAGAGACCCAGTACTTC. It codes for CASSLGQQETQYF.

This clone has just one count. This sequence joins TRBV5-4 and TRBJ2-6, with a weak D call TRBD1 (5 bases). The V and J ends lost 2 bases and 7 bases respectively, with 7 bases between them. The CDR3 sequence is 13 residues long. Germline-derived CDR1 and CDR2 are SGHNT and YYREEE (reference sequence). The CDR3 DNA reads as TGTGCCAGCAGCTTTCAGGGTGCCAACGTCCTGACTTTC. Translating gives CASSFQGANVLTF.